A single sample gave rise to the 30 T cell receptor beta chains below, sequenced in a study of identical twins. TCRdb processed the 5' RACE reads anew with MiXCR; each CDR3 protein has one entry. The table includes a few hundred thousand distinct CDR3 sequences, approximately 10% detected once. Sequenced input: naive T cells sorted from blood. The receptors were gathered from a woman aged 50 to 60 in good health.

The CDR3 DNA reads as TGCGCCAGCAGCCCCCTTGCCGGATCCGTCGACAATGAGCAGTTCTTC. Translating gives CASSPLAGSVDNEQFF. The chain uses TRBV5-1 and TRBJ2-1; the D is unclear. The CDR3 is made up of 16 amino acids. Germline loops: CDR1 SGHRS, CDR2 YFSETQ. The germline V and J ends were trimmed by 4 bases and 5 bases, with 19 bases remaining between them.

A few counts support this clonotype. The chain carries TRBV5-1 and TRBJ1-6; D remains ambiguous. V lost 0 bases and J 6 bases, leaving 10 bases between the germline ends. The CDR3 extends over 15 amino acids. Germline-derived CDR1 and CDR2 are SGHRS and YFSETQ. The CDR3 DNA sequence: TGCGCCAGCAGCTTGGATGCCAGGTCTAATTCACCCCTCCACTTT. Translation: CASSLDARSNSPLHF.

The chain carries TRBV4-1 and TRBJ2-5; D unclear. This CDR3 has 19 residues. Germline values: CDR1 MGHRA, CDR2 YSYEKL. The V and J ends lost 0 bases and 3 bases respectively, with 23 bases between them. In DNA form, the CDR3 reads TGCGCCAGCAGCCAAGATATAGGGCAGCACAGCATTAGAAAAGAGACCCAGTACTTC. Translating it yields CASSQDIGQHSIRKETQYF.

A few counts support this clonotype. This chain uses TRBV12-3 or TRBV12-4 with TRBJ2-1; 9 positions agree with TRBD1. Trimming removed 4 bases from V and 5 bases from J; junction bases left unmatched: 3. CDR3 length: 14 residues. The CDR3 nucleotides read TGTGCCAGCAGTTGGGACAGGGTGAACAATGAGCAGTTCTTC. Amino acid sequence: CASSWDRVNNEQFF.

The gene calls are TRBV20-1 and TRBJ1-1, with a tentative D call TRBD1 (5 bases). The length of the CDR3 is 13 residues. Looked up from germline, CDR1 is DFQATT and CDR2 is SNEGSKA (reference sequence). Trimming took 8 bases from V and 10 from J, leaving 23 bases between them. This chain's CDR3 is CSTTNPGTQAAFF. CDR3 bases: TGCAGTACTACTAACCCCGGGACGCAGGCAGCTTTCTTT.

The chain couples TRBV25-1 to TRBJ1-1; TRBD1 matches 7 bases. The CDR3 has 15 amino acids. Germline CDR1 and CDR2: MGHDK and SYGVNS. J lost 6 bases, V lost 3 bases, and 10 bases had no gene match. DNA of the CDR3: TGTGCCAGCAGTGAGTGGCAGGGGGTTAAGGCTGAAGCTTTCTTT. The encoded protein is CASSEWQGVKAEAFF.

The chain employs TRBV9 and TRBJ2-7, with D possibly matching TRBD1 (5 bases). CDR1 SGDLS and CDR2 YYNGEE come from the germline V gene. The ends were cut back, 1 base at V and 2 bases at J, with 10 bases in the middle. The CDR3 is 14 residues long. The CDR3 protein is CASSVNRFPYEQYF. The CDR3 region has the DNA TGTGCCAGCAGCGTAAACAGGTTCCCCTACGAGCAGTACTTC.

The CDR3 is CASSQVFLAVEQYF. CDR3 nucleotides: TGCGCCAGCAGCCAAGTCTTCCTAGCGGTCGAGCAGTACTTC. The chain links TRBV4-1 to TRBJ2-7, with 7 bases fitting TRBD2. V was clipped by 1 base and J by 6 bases; unmatched bases: 6. The CDR3 contains 14 residues. Germline V gene data show CDR1 as MGHRA and CDR2 as YSYEKL.

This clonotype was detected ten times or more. CDR3 amino acids: CASSIWDRGAKNIQYF. CDR3 DNA: TGTGCCAGCAGCATCTGGGACAGGGGAGCCAAAAACATTCAGTACTTC. This rearrangement joins TRBV28 to TRBJ2-4; 10 nucleotides match TRBD1. CDR1 is MDHEN and CDR2 is SYDVKM in the germline V gene. The CDR3 contains 16 residues. The V gene end was trimmed by 6 bases and the J gene end by 0 bases; junction bases not matched to a gene: 5.

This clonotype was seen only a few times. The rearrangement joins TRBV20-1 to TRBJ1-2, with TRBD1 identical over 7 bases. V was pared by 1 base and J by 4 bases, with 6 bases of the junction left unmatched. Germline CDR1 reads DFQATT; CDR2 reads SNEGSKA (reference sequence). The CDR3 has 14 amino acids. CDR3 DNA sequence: TGCAGTGCTAGAGGGGAACAGGGGTTCTATGGCTACACCTTC. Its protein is CSARGEQGFYGYTF.

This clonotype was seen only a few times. CDR3 sequence: CSVSGSAAAFF. The CDR3 bases are TGCAGCGTTTCGGGCTCTGCGGCAGCTTTCTTT. This chain joins TRBV29-1 and TRBJ1-1; the D is unclear. The CDR3 loop spans 11 amino acids. Trimming pared 5 bases from V and 10 bases from J, leaving 14 bases between. Germline V gene lookup returns CDR1 SQVTM and CDR2 ANQGSEA.

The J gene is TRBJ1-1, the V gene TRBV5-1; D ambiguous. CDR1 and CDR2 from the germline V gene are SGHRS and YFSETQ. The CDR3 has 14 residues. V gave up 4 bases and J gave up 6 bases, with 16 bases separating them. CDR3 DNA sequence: TGCGCCAGCAGCCACCGGGCCCAGAATGCTGAAGCTTTCTTT. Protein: CASSHRAQNAEAFF.

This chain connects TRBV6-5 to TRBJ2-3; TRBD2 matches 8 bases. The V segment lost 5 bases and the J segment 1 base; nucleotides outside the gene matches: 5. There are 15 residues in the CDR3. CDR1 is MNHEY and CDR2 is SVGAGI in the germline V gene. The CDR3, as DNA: TGTGCCAGCAGTCTTAGACTAGCGCGCACAGATACGCAGTATTTT. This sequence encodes CASSLRLARTDTQYF.

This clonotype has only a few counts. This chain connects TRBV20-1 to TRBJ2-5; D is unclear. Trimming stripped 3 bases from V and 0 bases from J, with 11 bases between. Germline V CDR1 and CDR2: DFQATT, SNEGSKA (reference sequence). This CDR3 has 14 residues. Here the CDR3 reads CSASQEKYQETQYF. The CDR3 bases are TGCAGTGCTAGCCAGGAAAAATACCAAGAGACCCAGTACTTC.

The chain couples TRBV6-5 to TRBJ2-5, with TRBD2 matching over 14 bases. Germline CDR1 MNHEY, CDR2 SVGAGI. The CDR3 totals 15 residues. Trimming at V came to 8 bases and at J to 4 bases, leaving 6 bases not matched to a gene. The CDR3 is CASRRTSGRRETQYF. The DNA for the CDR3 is TGTGCCAGCCGACGGACTAGCGGGAGGAGAGAGACCCAGTACTTC.

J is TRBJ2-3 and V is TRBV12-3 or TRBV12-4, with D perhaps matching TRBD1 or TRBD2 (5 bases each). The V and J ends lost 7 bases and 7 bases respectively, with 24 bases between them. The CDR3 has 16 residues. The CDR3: CASTEGTRSPVYTQYF. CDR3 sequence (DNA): TGTGCCAGCACCGAGGGGACCAGGTCACCCGTATATACGCAGTATTTT.

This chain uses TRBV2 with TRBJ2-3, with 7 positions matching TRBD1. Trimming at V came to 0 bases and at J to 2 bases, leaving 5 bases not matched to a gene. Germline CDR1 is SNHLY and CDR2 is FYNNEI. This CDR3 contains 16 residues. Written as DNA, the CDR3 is TGTGCCAGCAGTGAAGCCGGGACAGTTTTCACAGATACGCAGTATTTT. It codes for CASSEAGTVFTDTQYF.

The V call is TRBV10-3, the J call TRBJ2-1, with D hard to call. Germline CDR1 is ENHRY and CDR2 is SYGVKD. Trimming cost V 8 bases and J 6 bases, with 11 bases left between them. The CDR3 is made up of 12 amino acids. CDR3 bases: TGTGCCATCGGGCAGCTTCTCAATGAGCAGTTCTTC. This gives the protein CAIGQLLNEQFF.

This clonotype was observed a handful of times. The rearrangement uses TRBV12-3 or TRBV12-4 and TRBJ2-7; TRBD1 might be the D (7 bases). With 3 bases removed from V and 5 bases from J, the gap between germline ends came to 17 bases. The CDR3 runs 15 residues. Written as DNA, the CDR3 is TGTGCCAGCAGTTTGGCAAGGGGGCCGGGAGACGAGCAGTACTTC. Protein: CASSLARGPGDEQYF.

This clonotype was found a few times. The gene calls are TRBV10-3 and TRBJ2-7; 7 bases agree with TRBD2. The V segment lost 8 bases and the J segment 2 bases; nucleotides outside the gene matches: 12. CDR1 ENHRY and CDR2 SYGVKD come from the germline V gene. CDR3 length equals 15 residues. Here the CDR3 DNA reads TGTGCCATCTCCCCGGGGCTGCGGGAGACCTACGAGCAGTACTTC. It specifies CAISPGLRETYEQYF.

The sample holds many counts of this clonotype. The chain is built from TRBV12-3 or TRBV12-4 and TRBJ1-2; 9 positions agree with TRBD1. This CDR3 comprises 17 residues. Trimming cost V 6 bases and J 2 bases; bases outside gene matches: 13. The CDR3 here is CASRSSTGGVLNYGYTF. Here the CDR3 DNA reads TGTGCCAGCAGATCGAGTACAGGGGGCGTACTGAACTATGGCTACACCTTC.

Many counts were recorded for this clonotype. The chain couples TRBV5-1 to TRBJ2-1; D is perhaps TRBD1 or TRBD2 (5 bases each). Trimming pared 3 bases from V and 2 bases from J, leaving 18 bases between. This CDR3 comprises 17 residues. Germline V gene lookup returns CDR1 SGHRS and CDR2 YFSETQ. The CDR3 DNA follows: TGCGCCAGCAGCTGGGGGACGACTCTTTCTGCCTACAATGAGCAGTTCTTC. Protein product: CASSWGTTLSAYNEQFF.

The CDR3 nucleotides read TGTGCCATCAGGGGACAGTCCGCAACTAATGAAAAACTGTTTTTT. Amino acids: CAIRGQSATNEKLFF. The rearrangement uses TRBV10-3 and TRBJ1-4, with TRBD1 identical over 7 bases. With V trimmed by 6 bases and J by 0 bases, 4 bases remained unmatched. Germline loops: CDR1 ENHRY, CDR2 SYGVKD. The CDR3 runs to 15 residues.

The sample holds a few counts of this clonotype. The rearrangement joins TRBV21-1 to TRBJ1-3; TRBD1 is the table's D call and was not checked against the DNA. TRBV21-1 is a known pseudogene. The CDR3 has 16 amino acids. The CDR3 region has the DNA TGTGCCAGCAGCAAAGGGCGGCAGGGGGCTGGAAACACCATATATTTT. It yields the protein CASSKGRQGAGNTIYF.

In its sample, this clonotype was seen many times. CDR3 in amino acids: CASSFSEAFF. The CDR3 DNA follows: TGTGCCAGCAGCTTTTCTGAAGCTTTCTTT. The rearrangement uses TRBV7-9 and TRBJ1-1; D gene unclear. The germline V gene encodes CDR1 SEHNR and CDR2 FQNEAQ (reference sequence). Trimming cost V 3 bases and J 6 bases, with 2 bases left between them. The CDR3 has 10 amino acids.

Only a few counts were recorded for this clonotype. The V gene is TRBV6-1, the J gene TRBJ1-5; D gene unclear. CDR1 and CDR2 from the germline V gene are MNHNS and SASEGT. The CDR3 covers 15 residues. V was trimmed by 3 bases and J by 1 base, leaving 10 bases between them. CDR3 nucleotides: TGTGCCAGCAGTGAGGCCTTAGGGAGCAATCAGCCCCAGCATTTT. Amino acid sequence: CASSEALGSNQPQHF.

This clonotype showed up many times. The CDR3 sequence: CASSSLRSGSNEQFF. The CDR3 DNA follows: TGTGCCAGCAGTTCCCTGCGTAGCGGGAGTAATGAGCAGTTCTTC. The J gene is TRBJ2-1, the V gene TRBV12-3 or TRBV12-4; 9 positions match TRBD2. The CDR3 sequence is 15 residues long. V lost 4 bases to trimming and J lost 7 bases; unmatched junction nucleotides: 8.

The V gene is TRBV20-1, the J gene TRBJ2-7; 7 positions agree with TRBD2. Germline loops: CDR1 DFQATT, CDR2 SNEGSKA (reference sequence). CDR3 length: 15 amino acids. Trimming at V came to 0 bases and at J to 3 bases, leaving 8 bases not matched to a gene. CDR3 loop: CSARDHSGTNYEQYF. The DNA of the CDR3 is TGCAGTGCTAGAGATCATTCCGGGACTAACTACGAGCAGTACTTC.

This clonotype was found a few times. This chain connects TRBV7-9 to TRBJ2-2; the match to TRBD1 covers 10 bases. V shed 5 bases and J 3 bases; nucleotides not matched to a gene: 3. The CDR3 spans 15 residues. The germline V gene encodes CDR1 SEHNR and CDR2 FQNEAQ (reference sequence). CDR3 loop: CASSQGTGDTGELFF. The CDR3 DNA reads TGTGCCAGCAGCCAGGGGACAGGGGACACCGGGGAGCTGTTTTTT.

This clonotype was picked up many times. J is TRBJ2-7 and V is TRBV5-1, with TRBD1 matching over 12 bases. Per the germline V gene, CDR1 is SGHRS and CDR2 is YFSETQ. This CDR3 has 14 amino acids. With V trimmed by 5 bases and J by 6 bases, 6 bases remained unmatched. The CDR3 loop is CASSEGQGASEQYV. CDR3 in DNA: TGCGCCAGCAGTGAGGGACAGGGGGCGTCCGAGCAGTACGTC.